This TCR gamma chain was retrieved from a study of Vδ1+ human thymocytes (dated 2018 in TCRdb). Regarding the study in general: As a data resource, the study described the mRNA-level TRG and TRD CDR3 repertoires found in highly purified Vdelta1+ thymocytes taken from young children. Earlier work had validated the multiplex-based CDR3 amplicon strategy against 5'RACE-based methods for generating CDR3 amplicons. Broad study findings and their caveats: Donors shared many TRG clonotypes (up to roughly 6.9x10^3), but TRD repertoires were essentially private, with at most 120 shared. Despite high sort purity, roughly 18% of thymic TRD sequences were Vdelta2 (and few Vdelta3), unlike peripheral blood Vdelta1+ controls. In contrast to oligoclonal peripheral blood repertoires, thymic TRG and TRD repertoires appeared to be highly polyclonal with Gaussian CDR3 length distributions. Because unexpected Vdelta2 sequences could lead to misinterpretation of bulk repertoire data, the authors recommended using highly purified populations and validating at the single-cell level. Because no clustering by age or sex was seen, donors were not stratified by age or sex in the analyses.

Per the germline V gene, EGSNGY is the CDR1 and YDSYNSKV is the CDR2. Inclusive of the bounding cysteine and phenylalanine, the CDR3 is 15 residues long. Here the CDR3 DNA is all that survives: 45 bases in frame from base 1. For this chain, trimming is 0 bases at the V end and 1 base at the J end, and the number of junction bases without a gene match is 6. RNA extraction was performed with the RNeasy mini kit, and reverse transcription was done with Superscript III. CDR3 amplicons were produced by multiplex PCR using pooled V-gene forward primers and a constant-region reverse primer with Illumina adaptor overhangs. After gel purification, amplicons were indexed with Nextera index primers over around 8 extra PCR cycles and were then purified with AMPure XP beads. Libraries were sequenced on an Illumina MiSeq with paired-end 250 bp reads, dual indexing and around 22% PhiX spike-in. The study's processing was this. FastQC was used to check read quality, and ea-utils fastq-join was used to merge TRG read pairs. Annotation of sequences was performed with IMGT/HighV-QUEST, only productive sequences with unambiguous V-gene assignment were retained, and clonotypes were defined by identical CDR3 sequence. Downstream analysis used VDJtools 1.1.1, tcR 2.2.3, Treemap and vegan Shannon diversity in R 3.4.4. Clone calls in TCRdb were regenerated from the public reads with CATT, after which identical DNA sequences shared one row. For this entry, the V and J calls and clone size follow TCRdb and not the study's own pipeline. The sample includes over 25,000 gamma-chain clones, with over 15% observed a single time. Of the sample, about 1.9% is held by the ten largest clones.

Regarding this clone: Its specific antigen is unknown. Base-call qualities are not available, and no considerably larger clone is one nucleotide away.

Thymic samples were depleted of alphabeta T cells, then CD3+ TCRVdelta1+ TCRVdelta2- thymocytes were FACS-sorted. The purity of the sorted Vdelta1+ thymocytes fell between about 97% and 99.6%. The thymic specimens were obtained from under 10 paediatric patients, aged 5 days to 15 months, who were having corrective cardiac surgery. Thymic tissue was dispersed and mononuclear cells isolated on a Histopaque-1077 density gradient. For staining, the antibodies used were anti-TCRVdelta1 clone TS8.2, anti-TCRVdelta2 clone B6, anti-CD3 clone HIT3a and anti-TCRalphabeta clone IP26. Input material: Vdelta1+ gamma-delta thymocytes from the thymus. The sample's cell subset or site label is to be understood as: FACS-sorted CD3+ TCRalphabeta- TCRVdelta1+ TCRVdelta2- thymocytes. Here the chain combines TRGV2 and TRGJ1 or TRGJ2. The sequence was collected from a boy in the first two years of life who had congenital heart surgery. The CDR3 loop reads CATWDGAQNYYKKLF. The sequence in DNA is TGTGCCACCTGGGACGGGGCCCAAAATTATTATAAGAAACTCTTT.